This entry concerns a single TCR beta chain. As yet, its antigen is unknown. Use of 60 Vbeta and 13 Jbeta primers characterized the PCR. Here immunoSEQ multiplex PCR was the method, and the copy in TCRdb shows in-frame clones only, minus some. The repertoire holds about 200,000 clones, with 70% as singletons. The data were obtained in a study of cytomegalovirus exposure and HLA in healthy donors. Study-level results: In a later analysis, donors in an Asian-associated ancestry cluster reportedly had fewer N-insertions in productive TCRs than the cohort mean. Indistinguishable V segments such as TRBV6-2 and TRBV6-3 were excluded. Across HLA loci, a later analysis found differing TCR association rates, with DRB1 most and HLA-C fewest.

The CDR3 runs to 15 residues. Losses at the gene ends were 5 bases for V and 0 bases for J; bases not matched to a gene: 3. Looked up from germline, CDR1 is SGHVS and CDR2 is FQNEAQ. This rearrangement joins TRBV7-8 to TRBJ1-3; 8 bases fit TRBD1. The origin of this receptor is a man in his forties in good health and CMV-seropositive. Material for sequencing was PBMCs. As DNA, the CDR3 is TGTGCCAGCAGCCCAGGGACAGGCTCTGGAAACACCATATATTTT. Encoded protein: CASSPGTGSGNTIYF.